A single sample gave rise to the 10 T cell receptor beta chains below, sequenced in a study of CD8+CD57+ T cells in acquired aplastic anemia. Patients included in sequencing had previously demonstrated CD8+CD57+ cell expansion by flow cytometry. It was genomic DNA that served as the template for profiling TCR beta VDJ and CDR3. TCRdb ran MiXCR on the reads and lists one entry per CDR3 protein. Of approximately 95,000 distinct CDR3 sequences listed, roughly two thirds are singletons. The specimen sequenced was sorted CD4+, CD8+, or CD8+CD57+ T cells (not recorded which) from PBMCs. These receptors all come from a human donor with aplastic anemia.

The CDR3 nucleotides read TGTGCCAGCAGTCGGGTTGGGGGGCAGTACTTC. Protein product: CASSRVGGQYF. The chain links TRBV6-6 to TRBJ2-7; either TRBD1 or TRBD2 may fit D (5 bases each). Trimming stripped 5 bases from V and 9 bases from J, with 11 bases between. CDR1 and CDR2 (germline): MNHNY, SVGAGI (reference sequence). This CDR3 region has 11 residues.

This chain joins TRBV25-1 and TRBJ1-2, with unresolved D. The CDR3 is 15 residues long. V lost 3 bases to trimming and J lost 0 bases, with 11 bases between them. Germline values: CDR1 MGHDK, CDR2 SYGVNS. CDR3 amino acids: CASSDVGSANYGYTF. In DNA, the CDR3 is TGTGCCAGCAGTGATGTGGGGTCGGCTAACTATGGCTACACCTTC.

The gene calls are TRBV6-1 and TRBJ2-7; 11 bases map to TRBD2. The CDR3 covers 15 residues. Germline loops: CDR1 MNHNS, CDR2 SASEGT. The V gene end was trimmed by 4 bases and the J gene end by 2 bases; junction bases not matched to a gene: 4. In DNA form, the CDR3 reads TGTGCCAGCAGTGGGCCACTAGCGGGGGCCTACGAGCAGTACTTC. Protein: CASSGPLAGAYEQYF.

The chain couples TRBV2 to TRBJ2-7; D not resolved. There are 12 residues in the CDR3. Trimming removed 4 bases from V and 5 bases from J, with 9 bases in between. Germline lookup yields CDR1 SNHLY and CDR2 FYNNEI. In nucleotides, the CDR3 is TGTGCCAGCAGTGTGGGTGAGAACGAGCAGTACTTC. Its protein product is CASSVGENEQYF. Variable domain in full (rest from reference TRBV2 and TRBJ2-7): EPEVTQTPSHQVTQMGQEVILRCVPISNHLYFYWYRQILGQKVEFLVSFYNNEISEKSEIFDDQFSVERPDGSNFTLKIRSTKLEDSAMYFCASSVGENEQYFGPGTRLTVT.

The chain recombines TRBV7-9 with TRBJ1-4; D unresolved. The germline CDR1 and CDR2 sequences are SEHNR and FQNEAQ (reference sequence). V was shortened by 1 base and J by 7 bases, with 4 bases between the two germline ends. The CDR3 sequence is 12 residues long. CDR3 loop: CASSLDGEKLFF. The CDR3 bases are TGTGCCAGCAGCTTAGATGGTGAAAAACTGTTTTTT.

The CDR3 reads CASSFDTTNYGYTF. The CDR3 region has the DNA TGTGCCAGCAGTTTCGACACCACTAACTATGGCTACACCTTC. The chain combines TRBV12-3 or TRBV12-4 with TRBJ1-2; no definite D call. This CDR3 comprises 14 residues. V lost 3 bases to trimming and J lost 0 bases, with 8 bases between them.

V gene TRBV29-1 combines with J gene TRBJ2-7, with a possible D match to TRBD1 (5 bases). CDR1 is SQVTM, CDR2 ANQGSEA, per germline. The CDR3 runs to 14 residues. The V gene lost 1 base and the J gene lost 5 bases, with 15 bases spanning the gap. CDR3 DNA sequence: TGCAGCGTTGAAGGGTCAGGCAGGGTCGACGAGCAGTACTTC. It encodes CSVEGSGRVDEQYF.

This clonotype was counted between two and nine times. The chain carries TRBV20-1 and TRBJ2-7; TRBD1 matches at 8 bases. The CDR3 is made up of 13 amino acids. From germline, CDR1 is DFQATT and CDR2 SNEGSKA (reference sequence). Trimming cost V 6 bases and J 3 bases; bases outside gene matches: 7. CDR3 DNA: TGCAGTGCAAGACACACAGGGGGCTACGAGCAGTACTTC. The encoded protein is CSARHTGGYEQYF.

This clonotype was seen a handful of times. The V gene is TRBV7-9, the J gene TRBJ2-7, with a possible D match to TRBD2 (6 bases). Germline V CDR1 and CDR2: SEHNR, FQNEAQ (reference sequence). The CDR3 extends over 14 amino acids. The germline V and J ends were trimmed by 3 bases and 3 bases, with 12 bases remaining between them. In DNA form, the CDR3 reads TGTGCCAGCAGCTTGACGGGAGTGGACTACGAGCAGTACTTC. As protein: CASSLTGVDYEQYF.

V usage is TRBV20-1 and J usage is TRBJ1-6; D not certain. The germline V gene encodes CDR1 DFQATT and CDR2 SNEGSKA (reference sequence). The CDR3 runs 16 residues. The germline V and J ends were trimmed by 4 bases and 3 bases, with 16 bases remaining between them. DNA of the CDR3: TGCAGTGCTACCCGGGCAGGAGCCCTCTATAATTCACCCCTCCACTTT. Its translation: CSATRAGALYNSPLHF.